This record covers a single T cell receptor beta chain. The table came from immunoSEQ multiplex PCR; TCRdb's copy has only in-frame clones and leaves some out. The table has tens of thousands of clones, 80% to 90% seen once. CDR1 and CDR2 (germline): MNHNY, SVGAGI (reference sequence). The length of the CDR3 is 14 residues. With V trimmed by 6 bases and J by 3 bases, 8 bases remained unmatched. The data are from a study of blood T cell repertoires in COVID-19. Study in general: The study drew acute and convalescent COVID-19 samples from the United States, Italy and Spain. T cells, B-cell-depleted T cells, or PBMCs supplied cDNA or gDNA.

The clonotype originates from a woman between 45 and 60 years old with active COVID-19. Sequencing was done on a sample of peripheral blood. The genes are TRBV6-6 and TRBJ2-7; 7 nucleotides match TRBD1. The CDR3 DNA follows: TGTGCCAGCAGCCCCCGGACAGGTCTCTACGAGCAGTACTTC. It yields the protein CASSPRTGLYEQYF.